A selection of T cell receptor beta chains follows, all from one sample in a study of blood T cell repertoires in COVID-19. Clones were sequenced by immunoSEQ multiplex PCR, and TCRdb holds only the in-frame ones, with some missing. The sample includes roughly 120,000 clones, less than 85% of them seen just once. The sequenced sample consisted of peripheral blood. These receptors all come from a woman aged 60 to 75 with acute or convalescent COVID-19. Both conserved end residues are part of each CDR3. D genes are given only for firm matches. Part of the rows lack a size; the others show once, few, many or a class for expanded clones.

abundance,v_gene,d_gene,j_gene,CDR3aa,CDR3nt
.,TRBV6-6,.,TRBJ1-5,CASTPRVSNQPQHF,TGTGCCAGCACCCCGAGGGTGAGCAATCAGCCCCAGCATTTT
.,TRBV12-3/TRBV12-4,TRBD1,TRBJ1-2,CASSSGQGYGYTF,TGTGCCAGCAGTTCAGGACAGGGCTATGGCTACACCTTC
.,TRBV29-1,.,TRBJ2-7,CSVDEGYEQYF,TGCAGCGTTGATGAGGGCTACGAGCAGTACTTC
.,TRBV19,TRBD1,TRBJ1-4,CASSTNRGTGRGEKLFF,TGTGCCAGTAGTACGAACCGTGGGACAGGGCGAGGGGAAAAACTGTTTTTT
.,TRBV30,.,TRBJ1-2,CAWNPPGGYGYTF,TGTGCCTGGAACCCCCCGGGGGGCTATGGCTACACCTTC
.,TRBV9,TRBD2,TRBJ2-3,CASSWGLADPRDPTDTQYF,TGTGCCAGCAGCTGGGGACTAGCGGATCCCAGAGACCCCACAGATACGCAGTATTTT
.,TRBV7-9,TRBD1,TRBJ1-5,CASSSSDRGDNQPQHF,TGTGCCAGCAGCTCCTCGGACAGGGGCGACAATCAGCCCCAGCATTTT
few,TRBV2,.,TRBJ1-6,CASTTVGSSYNSPLHF,TGTGCCAGCACCACTGTGGGCAGCTCCTATAATTCACCCCTCCACTTT
.,TRBV13,TRBD1,TRBJ2-5,CASSLRTGQGETQYF,TGTGCCAGCAGCCTCCGGACAGGCCAAGGGGAGACCCAGTACTTC
.,TRBV10-3,TRBD1,TRBJ1-3,CAINPGQISGNTIYF,TGTGCCATCAACCCGGGACAGATATCTGGAAACACCATATATTTT
once,TRBV19,TRBD1,TRBJ1-2,CASSSSGGQGARGYTF,TGTGCCAGTAGCTCCTCGGGGGGACAGGGGGCGCGAGGCTACACCTTC
.,TRBV5-1,.,TRBJ2-1,CASTPGTLGGYNEQFF,TGCGCCAGCACTCCAGGGACCCTAGGGGGATACAATGAGCAGTTCTTC
once,TRBV19,.,TRBJ1-2,CASSVTGSYGYTF,TGTGCCAGTAGTGTTACAGGGTCCTATGGCTACACCTTC
.,TRBV2,.,TRBJ1-6,CASRRAQGLSPLHF,TGTGCCAGCAGGAGGGCCCAGGGGCTTTCACCCCTCCACTTT
.,TRBV28,.,TRBJ1-4,CASSMPWRSEKLFF,TGTGCCAGCAGTATGCCTTGGAGATCGGAAAAACTGTTTTTT
.,TRBV7-3,TRBD2,TRBJ2-2,CASSPGGAGELFF,TGTGCCAGCAGCCCGGGGGGTGCCGGGGAGCTGTTTTTT
few,TRBV12-5,.,TRBJ1-6,CASGSTGGTDSPLHF,TGTGCTAGTGGTTCCACCGGGGGAACGGATTCACCCCTCCACTTT
.,TRBV6-2/TRBV6-3,.,TRBJ1-6,CASSHLGGGNSPLHF,TGTGCCAGCAGCCACCTTGGGGGGGGAAATTCACCCCTCCACTTT
.,TRBV2,.,TRBJ1-5,CASSDPTRSGQPQHF,TGTGCCAGCAGTGATCCTACCCGCTCAGGGCAGCCCCAGCATTTT
.,TRBV19,.,TRBJ2-4,CASSPRGSKNIQYF,TGTGCCAGTAGTCCCCGAGGGTCCAAAAACATTCAGTACTTC
.,TRBV5-5,TRBD1,TRBJ2-7,CASSRDRYEQYF,TGTGCCAGCAGCCGGGACAGATACGAGCAGTACTTC
.,TRBV6-4,.,TRBJ2-1,CASSSQGSSSYNEQFF,TGTGCCAGCAGCTCCCAGGGTTCAAGCTCCTACAATGAGCAGTTCTTC
few,TRBV6-5,TRBD1,TRBJ2-2,CASRRGPGELFF,TGTGCCAGCAGGAGGGGGCCCGGGGAGCTGTTTTTT
.,TRBV24-1,.,TRBJ1-1,CATSQGPEAFF,TGTGCCACTTCACAGGGCCCTGAAGCTTTCTTT
few,TRBV11-2,.,TRBJ2-7,CASSLAVSTYEQYF,TGTGCCAGCAGCTTAGCCGTCAGTACCTACGAGCAGTACTTC
.,TRBV19,.,TRBJ1-2,CARGGVRSYGYTF,TGTGCCAGGGGGGGTGTGAGATCCTATGGCTACACCTTC
once,TRBV7-6,TRBD2,TRBJ2-3,CASSLAVAGGDTQYF,TGTGCCAGCAGCTTAGCCGTAGCGGGGGGGGATACGCAGTATTTT
.,TRBV4-1,.,TRBJ1-3,CASSQAWGTDSGNTIYF,TGCGCCAGCAGCCAAGCATGGGGTACCGACAGTGGAAACACCATATATTTT
.,TRBV6-5,.,TRBJ1-1,CASSYSMGGRGTEAFF,TGTGCCAGCAGTTACTCAATGGGGGGGCGCGGGACTGAAGCTTTCTTT
.,TRBV12-5,TRBD1,TRBJ1-5,CASGLVLGQTHQPQHF,TGTGCTAGTGGTTTGGTGTTGGGACAGACCCATCAGCCCCAGCATTTT
.,TRBV6-2/TRBV6-3,TRBD1,TRBJ1-2,CASSGTGIYGYTF,TGTGCCAGCAGCGGGACAGGGATCTATGGCTACACCTTC
.,TRBV7-2,.,TRBJ1-2,CASSLALQNYGYTF,TGTGCCAGCAGCTTAGCCCTACAGAACTATGGCTACACCTTC
once,TRBV2,.,TRBJ2-2,CASSLAPLANTGELFF,TGTGCCAGCTCTCTAGCGCCCCTAGCGAACACCGGGGAGCTGTTTTTT
.,TRBV12-3/TRBV12-4,.,TRBJ1-4,CASSFRTNEKLFF,TGTGCCAGCAGCTTTAGAACTAATGAAAAACTGTTTTTT
.,TRBV5-1,TRBD1,TRBJ1-1,CASSLETGTSVEAFF,TGCGCCAGCAGCTTAGAGACAGGGACTTCCGTCGAAGCTTTCTTT
.,TRBV4-1,TRBD1,TRBJ1-2,CASSREPGQWVGYTF,TGCGCCAGCAGCCGAGAGCCGGGACAGTGGGTGGGCTACACCTTC
once,TRBV10-3,TRBD1,TRBJ1-5,CAISEGGQGRQPQHF,TGTGCCATCAGTGAGGGTGGACAGGGACGGCAGCCCCAGCATTTT
.,TRBV6-5,.,TRBJ1-1,CASSYFSGAPEAFF,TGTGCCAGCAGTTACTTCAGCGGGGCCCCTGAAGCTTTCTTT
.,TRBV18,.,TRBJ1-2,CASTLDTNYGYTF,TGTGCCAGCACCCTTGACACTAACTATGGCTACACCTTC